Listed here are 4 T cell receptor beta chains from one sample, sequenced in a study of PD-L1 blockade in urothelial cancer. Profiling relied on immunoSEQ multiplex PCR, and the TCRdb table lists in-frame clones only, not all of them. The table includes roughly 110,000 clones, around 90% detected once. The time point is: peripheral blood 6 weeks after treatment start. Sequenced here: PBMCs, sampled around atezolizumab (anti-PD-L1) treatment. The source of these receptors is a man aged 55 to 70 with urothelial cancer.

The CDR3 nucleotides are TGTGCCAGCAGTAGCGGGAGGAGAAATGAGCAGTTCTTC. Residues: CASSSGRRNEQFF. The J gene is TRBJ2-1, the V gene TRBV7-2, with 10 bases matching TRBD2. The CDR3 spans 13 residues. The V and J ends lost 6 bases and 7 bases, in that order; junction bases with no gene match: 3. The germline CDR1 and CDR2 sequences are SGHTA and FQGNSA.

The chain joins TRBV29-1 to TRBJ1-1, with 11 bases fitting TRBD1. Trimming at V came to 4 bases and at J to 5 bases, leaving 9 bases not matched to a gene. This CDR3 is 15 amino acids long. Germline CDR1 is SQVTM and CDR2 is ANQGSEA. DNA for the CDR3: TGCAGCGTTGCTCTCGGGACAGGGGGGGGAACTGAAGCTTTCTTT. This codes for CSVALGTGGGTEAFF.

The chain combines TRBV5-1 with TRBJ2-7, with a weak D call TRBD1 (5 bases). Per germline, CDR1 SGHRS and CDR2 YFSETQ. The CDR3 covers 15 residues. V shed 0 bases and J shed 5 bases, with 15 bases lying between them. CDR3 coding DNA: TGCGCCAGCAGCTTGGGGGCGCAGGGCGGAAACGAGCAGTACTTC. Residues: CASSLGAQGGNEQYF.

The rearrangement uses TRBV15 and TRBJ2-2, with 7 bases lining up with TRBD1. The trim removed 1 base at V and 0 bases at J, leaving 2 bases unmatched. Looked up from germline, CDR1 is LNHNV and CDR2 is YYDKDF (reference sequence). The CDR3 consists of 16 residues. The CDR3: CATSRAGTANTGELFF. As DNA, the CDR3 is TGTGCCACCAGCAGAGCCGGGACAGCGAACACCGGGGAGCTGTTTTTT.